This TCR beta chain was profiled in a study of OX40 agonist ivuxolimab in advanced cancers. Trimming shortened V by 3 bases and J by 0 bases, and 9 bases separated the two germline ends. CDR3 length: 14 residues. The germline gives CDR1 SGHDT, CDR2 YYEEEE. Assay used: immunoSEQ multiplex PCR; TCRdb lists only in-frame clones, some missing. The table shows 60,000 or so clones, with about 94% occurring only once. Worth noting for this clone: Other DNA sequences in this specimen translate into the identical CDR3.

The chain recombines TRBV5-6 with TRBJ1-1, with no clear D. The clonotype was recovered from an adult with an advanced solid tumor such as melanoma, head and neck, liver or kidney cancer. The specimen comprised CD4+ or CD8+ T cells sorted from blood, sampled in a trial of the OX40 agonist ivuxolimab. CDR3 bases: TGTGCCAGCAGCTCGGACGGAATGAACACTGAAGCTTTCTTT. Translating it yields CASSSDGMNTEAFF. Full variable domain (outside the CDR3, taken from reference TRBV5-6 and TRBJ1-1): DAGVTQSPTHLIKTRGQQVTLRCSPKSGHDTVSWYQQALGQGPQFIFQYYEEEERQRGNFPDRFSGHQFPNYSSELNVNALLLGDSALYLCASSSDGMNTEAFFGQGTRLTVV.